Each of the 22 T cell receptor beta chains below was sequenced from the same sample in a study of CD8+CD57+ T cells in acquired aplastic anemia. Both TCR beta VDJ combination and CDR3 sequence profiling were carried out. Genomic DNA was the template for this profiling. From the reads, TCRdb called clonotypes with MiXCR, one entry per CDR3 protein. The repertoire holds about 190,000 distinct CDR3 sequences, with roughly 56% as singletons. The sequenced sample consisted of sorted CD4+, CD8+, or CD8+CD57+ T cells (not recorded which) from PBMCs. The source of these receptors is a human donor in good health, serving as a control.

This clonotype was detected ten times or more. This chain's CDR3 is CASNSGGGPNTGELFF. DNA of the CDR3: TGTGCCAGCAACTCAGGGGGAGGGCCGAACACCGGGGAGCTGTTTTTT. The rearrangement links TRBV7-9 to TRBJ2-2; either TRBD1 or TRBD2 may supply D (7 bases each). Germline lookup yields CDR1 SEHNR and CDR2 FQNEAQ (reference sequence). CDR3 size: 16 residues. The germline V and J ends were trimmed by 7 bases and 0 bases, with 15 bases remaining between them.

This clonotype was detected a few times. The chain links TRBV27 to TRBJ1-3; D call uncertain. CDR3 size: 15 residues. V lost 6 bases to trimming and J lost 0 bases, with 12 bases between them. CDR1 and CDR2 (germline): MNHEY, SMNVEV (reference sequence). The CDR3 protein is CASSLKGFSGNTIYF. In DNA, the CDR3 is TGTGCCAGCAGCCTAAAGGGATTCTCTGGAAACACCATATATTTT.

Points on this clonotype: The germline gene is not matched at one end of the junction; a read error may be the cause. CDR3 protein: CASSLWGAGKLFF. The CDR3 DNA reads as TGTGCCAGCAGCTTGTGGGGAGCGGGGAAACTGTTTTTT. The chain recombines TRBV5-1 with TRBJ1-4; no clear D gene. The CDR3 is 13 amino acids. Germline V gene data show CDR1 as SGHRS and CDR2 as YFSETQ.

The chain has TRBV19 and TRBJ2-3; no reliable D call. Trimming left V 10 bases short and J 4 bases short, with 12 bases between. Germline CDR1 reads LNHDA; CDR2 reads SQIVND (reference sequence). This CDR3 has 12 amino acids. CDR3 loop: CANKGHSDTQYF. In DNA, the CDR3 is TGTGCCAATAAGGGTCATTCAGATACGCAGTATTTT. The full variable domain, its missing parts supplied by reference TRBV19 and TRBJ2-3, is DGGITQSPKYLFRKEGQNVTLSCEQNLNHDAMYWYRQDPGQGLRLIYYSQIVNDFQKGDIAEGYSVSREKKESFPLTVTSAQKNPTAFYLCANKGHSDTQYFGPGTRLTVL.

Comment on this clonotype: The junction and the germline gene differ at one end; a read error may be behind it. This chain joins TRBV5-5 and TRBJ2-7, with D perhaps matching TRBD1 or TRBD2 (7 bases each). CDR1 is SGHKS and CDR2 is YYEKEE in the germline V gene (reference sequence). This CDR3 comprises 16 residues. DNA of the CDR3: TGCGCCAGCAGCTTGGGAGGGGGCGCCCTTTATTACGAGCAGTACTTC. This encodes CASSLGGGALYYEQYF.

Points on this clonotype: One end of the junction varies from germline; a read error may be responsible. The chain's CDR3 is CSVGSANTEAF. The CDR3, as DNA: TGCAGCGTTGGTTCAGCGAACACTGAAGCTTTC. The rearrangement joins TRBV29-1 to TRBJ2-6; D not certain. The CDR3 is 11 residues long. The germline V gene encodes CDR1 SQVTM and CDR2 ANQGSEA.

The chain is built from TRBV7-2 and TRBJ2-5; maybe TRBD2 (7 bases). This CDR3 contains 15 residues. Trimming removed 0 bases at V and 4 bases at J, with 12 bases between. In germline, CDR1 is SGHTA, CDR2 FQGNSA. The CDR3: CASSLAGGASETQYF. The CDR3 DNA follows: TGTGCCAGCAGCTTAGCAGGGGGGGCCTCAGAGACCCAGTACTTC.

The chain carries TRBV10-3 and TRBJ2-3; 12 nucleotides match TRBD2. Per the germline V gene, CDR1 is ENHRY and CDR2 is SYGVKD. The CDR3 has 18 amino acids. V trimming: 0 bases; J trimming: 4 bases; junction bases outside the gene matches: 8. The CDR3 nucleotides are TGTGCCATCAGTGAGTCGTCGTGGCCTAGCGGGGGGGCAGATACGCAGTATTTT. It specifies CAISESSWPSGGADTQYF.

This clonotype was found many times. CDR3 sequence reads: CASSQGTGGASLGYTF. CDR3 nucleotide sequence: TGCGCCAGCAGCCAAGGGACAGGGGGCGCGAGTTTAGGCTACACCTTC. This chain connects TRBV4-3 to TRBJ1-2, with 11 bases that match TRBD1. The CDR3 is 16 residues long. Germline values: CDR1 LGHNA, CDR2 YSLEER. Germline trimming cut 1 base from V and 8 bases from J; bases unmatched to any gene: 9.

This chain uses TRBV20-1 with TRBJ1-6, with TRBD1 matching over 7 bases. Trimming cost V 0 bases and J 6 bases; bases outside gene matches: 8. The CDR3 consists of 16 residues. The germline V gene has CDR1 DFQATT and CDR2 SNEGSKA (reference sequence). The CDR3 here is CSAREVTGARNSPLHF. The CDR3 bases are TGCAGTGCTAGAGAAGTTACAGGGGCACGTAATTCACCCCTCCACTTT.

The rearrangement links TRBV7-2 to TRBJ2-1; 7 nucleotides align to TRBD1. V lost 1 base and J lost 0; bases outside the gene matches: 15. The CDR3 has 20 amino acids. Germline assignment: CDR1 SGHTA and CDR2 FQGNSA. The CDR3 protein is CASSLGGRGRTGSSYNEQFF. The CDR3 region has the DNA TGTGCCAGCAGCTTAGGAGGTCGGGGACGGACAGGTTCCTCCTACAATGAGCAGTTCTTC. Based on the CDR3 plus reference TRBV7-2 and TRBJ2-1, the full variable domain is GAGVSQSPSNKVTEKGKDVELRCDPISGHTALYWYRQSLGQGLEFLIYFQGNSAPDKSGLPSDRFSAERTGGSVSTLTIQRTQQEDSAVYLCASSLGGRGRTGSSYNEQFFGPGTRLTVL.

In DNA, the CDR3 is TGCAGTGCTACGGCAGGGGGGAGTATGCAGCCCCAGCATTTT. This codes for CSATAGGSMQPQHF. The chain has TRBV20-1 and TRBJ1-5; 7 bases are shared with TRBD1. The CDR3 length is 14 residues. Germline V gene lookup returns CDR1 DFQATT and CDR2 SNEGSKA (reference sequence). Trimming at V came to 4 bases and at J to 7 bases, leaving 10 bases not matched to a gene.

This clonotype was seen at least ten times. The chain has TRBV9 and TRBJ1-6; TRBD1 matches at 8 bases. The CDR3 has 16 residues. Per the germline V gene, CDR1 is SGDLS and CDR2 is YYNGEE. With 0 bases clipped from V and 6 bases from J, the junction kept 5 bases outside the gene matches. Written as DNA, the CDR3 is TGTGCCAGCAGCGTAGAACAGGGACAGGTTAATTCACCCCTCCACTTT. This encodes CASSVEQGQVNSPLHF.

In this sample, this clonotype turned up a few times. One end of the junction fails to match germline, which may point to a read error. This chain uses TRBV18 with TRBJ2-7, with D perhaps matching TRBD1 (6 bases). The CDR3 is made up of 16 amino acids. Germline V lookup: CDR1 KGHSH, CDR2 LQKENI. The CDR3 region has the DNA TGTGCCAGCTCACCATCGCAGGGGCGACGCTCCTACGAGCAGTGCTTC. The encoded protein is CASSPSQGRRSYEQCF.

This clonotype has ten or more counts. This rearrangement joins TRBV6-4 to TRBJ2-5; no clear D. V dropped 3 bases and J dropped 2 bases, with 7 bases sitting between them. CDR1 is MRHNA, CDR2 SNTAGT, per germline. The length of the CDR3 is 13 residues. CDR3 amino acids: CASSEVEQETQYF. The CDR3 DNA is TGTGCCAGCAGTGAAGTGGAGCAAGAGACCCAGTACTTC.

V is TRBV7-8 and J is TRBJ2-6; 8 nucleotides align to TRBD1. Trimming took 6 bases from V and 3 from J; bases not matched to a gene: 7. The CDR3 is made up of 16 amino acids. CDR1 and CDR2 (germline): SGHVS, FQNEAQ. Written as DNA, the CDR3 is TGTGCCAGCAGTGAGGCAGGGGGCGTTGGGGCCAACGTCCTGACTTTC. Residues: CASSEAGGVGANVLTF.

This clonotype came up many times. The chain has TRBV7-2 and TRBJ2-2; 13 bases line up with TRBD2. CDR1 is SGHTA, CDR2 FQGNSA, per germline. Germline trimming cut 1 base from V and 3 bases from J; bases unmatched to any gene: 5. This CDR3 region has 18 residues. The CDR3 nucleotides read TGTGCCAGCAGCTTAGTACTAGCGGGGGGGTCGGACACCGGGGAGCTGTTTTTT. Translated: CASSLVLAGGSDTGELFF.

The chain links TRBV6-5 to TRBJ1-2; TRBD1 matches 7 bases. This CDR3 has 14 amino acids. The trim removed 6 bases at V and 7 bases at J, leaving 11 bases unmatched. The V gene's germline CDR1 is MNHEY and CDR2 SVGAGI. The chain's CDR3 is CASRLGLTGFGYTF. CDR3 bases: TGTGCCAGCAGGCTTGGTCTGACAGGGTTTGGCTACACCTTC.

Many counts were recorded for this clonotype. The rearrangement joins TRBV20-1 to TRBJ1-5, with TRBD1 as a possible D gene (5 bases). In germline, CDR1 is DFQATT, CDR2 SNEGSKA (reference sequence). Trimming took off 3 bases at V and 3 bases at J, with 18 bases between the two ends. There are 16 residues in the CDR3. In DNA, the CDR3 is TGCAGTGCTAGCCGTGGGCAGGGAGGGAACAATCAGCCCCAGCATTTT. Encoded protein: CSASRGQGGNNQPQHF.

J is TRBJ1-4 and V is TRBV18, with TRBD1 as a possible D gene (6 bases). This CDR3 has 16 amino acids. In germline, CDR1 is KGHSH, CDR2 LQKENI. V lost 2 bases and J lost 7, with 17 bases in between. This CDR3 is CASSPSGRQGSEKLFF. The CDR3 DNA is TGTGCCAGCTCACCAAGTGGCCGGCAGGGGTCTGAAAAACTGTTTTTT.

This chain uses TRBV20-1 with TRBJ1-1; 8 bases are a match to TRBD1. The CDR3 extends over 13 amino acids. V shed 4 bases, J shed 4 bases, and the junction held 5 bases outside the gene matches. Germline V lookup: CDR1 DFQATT, CDR2 SNEGSKA (reference sequence). CDR3 residues: CSAMDRVGTEAFF. CDR3 bases: TGCAGTGCTATGGACAGGGTGGGCACTGAAGCTTTCTTT.

The chain couples TRBV7-2 to TRBJ2-7; D tentatively fits TRBD1 or TRBD2 (5 bases each). V was trimmed by 5 bases and J by 0 bases, leaving 14 bases between them. CDR3 length: 15 amino acids. Germline V CDR1 and CDR2: SGHTA, FQGNSA. The CDR3 DNA follows: TGTGCCAGCAGCCCCGTCGCAGGGAGCTCCTACGAGCAGTACTTC. As protein: CASSPVAGSSYEQYF.